These 7 T cell receptor beta chains were sequenced from one sample in a study of beta chain features in type 1 diabetes. Study results and limitations: Among all four CD4+ subsets, Type 1 diabetes patients had TCRB CDR3s that were moderately but significantly shorter.

No cognate antigen is known for these TCRs. The entirety of the isolated RNA underwent reverse transcription, so expressed TCRB transcripts were sequenced. This table comes from immunoSEQ multiplex PCR, and its TCRdb copy is limited to in-frame clones, with some not included. The data contain 100,000 to 150,000 clones, roughly a sixth of them seen just once; the ten biggest clones take up roughly 2.5%. Sequenced: central memory CD4+ T cells from blood. Receptors originate from a man aged 18 to 30 with type 1 diabetes.

In this sample, this clone turned up a few times. This sequence joins TRBV5-6 and TRBJ2-1, with TRBD1 as a possible D gene (5 bases). Per the germline V gene, CDR1 is SGHDT and CDR2 is YYEEEE. The CDR3 sequence is 15 residues long. Trimming cost V 0 bases and J 3 bases, with 10 bases left between them. The DNA for the CDR3 is TGTGCCAGCAGCTTGGGCAGGGTCTACTACAATGAGCAGTTCTTC. Its translation: CASSLGRVYYNEQFF.

The chain has TRBV6-6 and TRBJ2-7; the match to TRBD2 covers 9 bases. CDR1 and CDR2 from the germline V gene are MNHNY and SVGAGI (reference sequence). The V gene end was trimmed by 6 bases and the J gene end by 2 bases; junction bases not matched to a gene: 8. The CDR3 totals 15 residues. CDR3 nucleotide sequence: TGTGCCAGCAGCCTGACGGGCGGGGGGGCCTACGAGCAGTACTTC. It codes for CASSLTGGGAYEQYF.

The chain links TRBV28 to TRBJ2-7; tentative D call: TRBD1 (6 bases). The CDR3 contains 13 residues. V was trimmed by 5 bases and J by 9 bases, leaving 17 bases between them. Germline lookup yields CDR1 MDHEN and CDR2 SYDVKM. CDR3 residues: CASSPGTSLGQYF. The CDR3 nucleotides are TGTGCCAGCAGTCCTGGGACATCCCTGGGGCAGTACTTC.

V usage is TRBV7-8 and J usage is TRBJ2-3, with 9 bases lining up with TRBD1. The junction had 3 bases not matched to a gene; V was cut back by 2 bases and J by 3 bases. The CDR3 consists of 15 residues. The germline V gene encodes CDR1 SGHVS and CDR2 FQNEAQ. This CDR3 reads CASSLRDRVTDTQYF. CDR3 in DNA: TGTGCCAGCAGCTTAAGGGACAGGGTAACAGATACGCAGTATTTT.

This clone was counted a few times. This chain joins TRBV4-2 and TRBJ2-2; a possible D gene is TRBD2 (5 bases). The V end lost 3 bases, the J end lost 2 bases, and 10 bases lay between the germline ends. CDR3 size: 15 residues. Germline CDR1 LGHNA, CDR2 YNFKEQ. The CDR3 sequence is CASSQLLVNTGELFF. The CDR3 DNA reads TGTGCCAGCAGCCAGCTACTAGTAAACACCGGGGAGCTGTTTTTT.

This clone was found a few times. V usage is TRBV6-5 and J usage is TRBJ2-1, with D unresolved. Germline CDR1 and CDR2: MNHEY and SVGAGI. There are 12 residues in the CDR3. V was pared by 6 bases and J by 6 bases, with 9 bases between. For the CDR3, the DNA is TGTGCCAGCAGGACGGTGAGCAATGAGCAGTTCTTC. It is translated as CASRTVSNEQFF.

This clone was recorded a few times. The chain carries TRBV5-1 and TRBJ1-1; D unclear. The CDR3 length is 13 residues. V was clipped by 1 base and J by 2 bases, with 6 bases between them. In germline, CDR1 is SGHRS, CDR2 YFSETQ. CDR3 DNA: TGCGCCAGCAGCTTGAATTCTAACACTGAAGCTTTCTTT. Amino acids: CASSLNSNTEAFF.